This entry describes one T cell receptor beta chain. What it binds is not known. One end of the junction varies from germline; a read error may be responsible. The source of the sample is a study of Graves' ophthalmopathy and Graves' hyperthyroidism. Study context: Peripheral blood was gathered at the point of initial diagnosis, before any treatment started. Study observations and caveats: Detection in blood was also observed for most expanded thyroid clonotypes above 0.001 frequency.

Beta-chain TCR CDR3 regions were amplified from RNA transcripts. First-round RT-PCR used HTBI primers; second-round multiplex PCR followed. TCRdb re-analysed the multiplex PCR reads in MiXCR, keeping a single row per CDR3 protein. The profile shows approximately 330,000 distinct CDR3 sequences, about a sixth of them singletons. The CDR3 loop spans 13 amino acids. From germline, CDR1 is MNHNS and CDR2 SASEGT. What was sequenced was peripheral blood. The rearrangement uses TRBV6-1 and TRBJ1-6, with D unclear. This TCR came from an adult man with Graves' ophthalmopathy. CDR3 DNA: TGTGCCAGCAGGGAAGACTATAATTCACCCCTCCACTTT. This translates into CASREDYNSPLHF.